These 14 T cell receptor beta chains originate from one sample sequenced in a study of blood T cell repertoires in COVID-19. The protocol was immunoSEQ multiplex PCR, while the TCRdb copy is restricted to in-frame clones and leaves out a portion. This sample has a few hundred thousand clones, with around four fifths found just once. The sample consisted of peripheral blood. These receptors all stem from a man aged 45-60 years with active or convalescent COVID-19.

The chain joins TRBV4-1 to TRBJ2-2, with D possibly matching TRBD1 (5 bases). The CDR3 consists of 14 residues. Trimming removed 4 bases at V and 4 bases at J, with 10 bases between. Per germline, CDR1 MGHRA and CDR2 YSYEKL. In nucleotides, the CDR3 is TGCGCCAGCAGCCGCGCAGGGTTCACCGGGGAGCTGTTTTTT. Its translation: CASSRAGFTGELFF.

This rearrangement joins TRBV9 to TRBJ1-6; the D gene is possibly TRBD1 (5 bases). CDR1 is SGDLS, CDR2 YYNGEE, per germline. The CDR3 has 13 residues. V lost 2 bases to trimming and J lost 7 bases, with 7 bases between them. The CDR3 DNA reads as TGTGCCAGCAGCGTGACAGACAATTCACCCCTCCACTTT. Its translation: CASSVTDNSPLHF.

V is TRBV4-1 and J is TRBJ1-3; D not resolved. The ends were cut back, 1 base at V and 0 bases at J, with 10 bases in the middle. The CDR3 has 16 residues. CDR1 is MGHRA and CDR2 is YSYEKL in the germline V gene. The DNA for the CDR3 is TGCGCCAGCAGCCAAGGTCAGGATTCCTCTGGAAACACCATATATTTT. This sequence encodes CASSQGQDSSGNTIYF.

V gene TRBV9 combines with J gene TRBJ1-3, with a tentative D call TRBD1 (5 bases). V was pared by 1 base and J by 8 bases, with 19 bases between. The CDR3 sequence is 16 residues long. Germline V gene lookup returns CDR1 SGDLS and CDR2 YYNGEE. CDR3 protein: CASSVQGRDFLDTIYF. Here the CDR3 DNA reads TGTGCCAGCAGCGTACAGGGCAGGGACTTTTTGGACACCATATATTTT.

The chain couples TRBV4-3 to TRBJ1-2, with D maybe TRBD1 (6 bases). V lost 1 base to trimming and J lost 3 bases, with 24 bases between them. CDR1 LGHNA and CDR2 YSLEER come from the germline V gene. CDR3 length equals 19 residues. DNA for the CDR3: TGCGCCAGCAGCCAAGGAAGGGGGAGGGATGCCCCGGATCACTATGGCTACACCTTC. It encodes CASSQGRGRDAPDHYGYTF.

This chain joins TRBV10-3 and TRBJ2-7; 15 bases fit TRBD2. Looked up from germline, CDR1 is ENHRY and CDR2 is SYGVKD. V was pared by 2 bases and J by 3 bases, with 8 bases of the junction left unmatched. This CDR3 comprises 18 residues. Here the CDR3 DNA reads TGTGCCATCAGTGAGACCGCGGGACTAGCGGGGGGACTCTACGAGCAGTACTTC. Translation gives CAISETAGLAGGLYEQYF.

The V call is TRBV6-1, the J call TRBJ1-3, with 7 positions matching TRBD1. There are 13 residues in the CDR3. Germline CDR1 reads MNHNS; CDR2 reads SASEGT. V trimming: 2 bases; J trimming: 8 bases; junction bases outside the gene matches: 3. CDR3 in DNA: TGTGCCAGCAGTGAATACAGGGGTGACACCATATATTTT. Its translation is CASSEYRGDTIYF.

V gene TRBV19 combines with J gene TRBJ2-5, with TRBD2 identical over 13 bases. V lost 3 bases, J lost 1 base, and 2 bases stayed unmatched. This CDR3 is 16 amino acids long. The germline V gene has CDR1 LNHDA and CDR2 SQIVND (reference sequence). CDR3 in DNA: TGTGCCAGTAGTATCAGGACTAGCGGGGGCCAAGAGACCCAGTACTTC. This encodes CASSIRTSGGQETQYF.

The chain uses TRBV29-1 and TRBJ1-5, with D maybe TRBD1 (5 bases). Per the germline V gene, CDR1 is SQVTM and CDR2 is ANQGSEA. The CDR3 loop spans 14 amino acids. V gave up 1 base and J gave up 0 bases, with 7 bases separating them. CDR3 region: CSVEVGGSNQPQHF. As DNA, the CDR3 is TGCAGCGTTGAAGTGGGGGGTAGCAATCAGCCCCAGCATTTT.

The chain couples TRBV6-4 to TRBJ1-5; weak D call: TRBD1 (6 bases). Germline values: CDR1 MRHNA, CDR2 SNTAGT. Trimming took off 7 bases at V and 5 bases at J, with 15 bases between the two ends. The CDR3 consists of 14 residues. CDR3 sequence: CASTRKGGDQPQHF. CDR3 DNA sequence: TGTGCCAGCACCAGAAAGGGGGGGGATCAGCCCCAGCATTTT.

The chain carries TRBV20-1 and TRBJ2-7; weak D call: TRBD2 (5 bases). Trimming removed 3 bases at V and 0 bases at J, with 12 bases between. Germline V gene data show CDR1 as DFQATT and CDR2 as SNEGSKA (reference sequence). CDR3 size: 14 residues. CDR3 coding DNA: TGCAGTGCTAGTAATAGCGCCCTCTCCTACGAGCAGTACTTC. It is translated as CSASNSALSYEQYF.

The chain recombines TRBV9 with TRBJ2-7; 9 positions match TRBD2. This CDR3 is built from 15 residues. The J segment lost 7 bases and the V segment lost 2 bases, leaving 10 bases of the junction unmatched. Per germline, CDR1 SGDLS and CDR2 YYNGEE. For the CDR3, the DNA is TGTGCCAGCAGCGTGGTTGCGGGAGGGCCGGGAGAGCAGTACTTC. It is translated as CASSVVAGGPGEQYF. The entire variable domain, with the rest obtained from reference TRBV9 and TRBJ2-7, is as follows: DSGVTQTPKHLITATGQRVTLRCSPRSGDLSVYWYQQSLDQGLQFLIQYYNGEERAKGNILERFSAQQFPDLHSELNLSSLELGDSALYFCASSVVAGGPGEQYFGPGTRLTVT.

This sequence joins TRBV19 and TRBJ1-4; D perhaps matches TRBD1 (5 bases). CDR3 length equals 16 residues. The V and J ends lost 3 bases and 0 bases respectively, with 11 bases between them. Germline V gene data show CDR1 as LNHDA and CDR2 as SQIVND (reference sequence). The CDR3 protein is CASSINPGATNEKLFF. The CDR3 bases are TGTGCCAGTAGTATCAATCCGGGGGCAACTAATGAAAAACTGTTTTTT.

This sequence joins TRBV12-5 and TRBJ2-5; D might be TRBD1 (6 bases). The CDR3 is 15 residues long. V gave up 5 bases and J gave up 0 bases, with 13 bases separating them. Germline V gene lookup returns CDR1 LGHNT and CDR2 FRNRAP. CDR3 amino acids: CASGLGQTNQETQYF. CDR3 in DNA: TGTGCTAGTGGTCTCGGACAGACCAACCAAGAGACCCAGTACTTC.